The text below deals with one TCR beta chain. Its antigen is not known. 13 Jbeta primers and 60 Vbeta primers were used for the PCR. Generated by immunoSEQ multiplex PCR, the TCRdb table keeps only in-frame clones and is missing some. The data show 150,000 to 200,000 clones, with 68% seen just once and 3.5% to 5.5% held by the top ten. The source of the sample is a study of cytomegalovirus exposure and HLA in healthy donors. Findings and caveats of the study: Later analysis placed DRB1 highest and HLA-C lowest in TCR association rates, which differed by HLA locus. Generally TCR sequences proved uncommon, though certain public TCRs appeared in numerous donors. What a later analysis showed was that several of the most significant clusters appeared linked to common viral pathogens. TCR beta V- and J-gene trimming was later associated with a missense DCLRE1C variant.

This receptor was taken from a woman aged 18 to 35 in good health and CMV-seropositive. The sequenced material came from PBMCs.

Here the CDR3 DNA reads TGTGCCAGTAGTAGCCCCCCTACTTATCGGGAGCTTAAGGAATACGAGCAGTACTTC. Encoded protein: CASSSPPTYRELKEYEQYF. The chain has TRBV19 and TRBJ2-7; weak D call: TRBD2 (6 bases). Trimming shortened V by 4 bases and J by 4 bases, and 29 bases separated the two germline ends. The CDR3 is 19 residues long. The germline V gene has CDR1 LNHDA and CDR2 SQIVND (reference sequence).